This T cell receptor (beta chain) was sequenced for a study of cytomegalovirus exposure and HLA in healthy donors. Broader study findings: In a later analysis, several top co-occurrence clusters appeared linked to parvovirus B19, influenza, CMV and Epstein-Barr virus. In an earlier analysis, in 540 or so donors, most V segments appeared productive either ~87% or ~30% of the time. The availability of immune exposure information extended only to CMV serostatus.

Primers for the PCR totalled 60 Vbeta and 13 Jbeta. TCRdb's copy holds only in-frame clones and misses some; the assay was immunoSEQ multiplex PCR. Seen here are approximately 61,000 clones, around 64% observed once, and the top ten hold approximately 2.9%. The CDR3 length is 14 residues. Germline-derived CDR1 and CDR2 are SGHRS and YFSETQ. V was clipped by 4 bases and J by 9 bases, with 17 bases between them. This clone came up a few times. The antigen remains undetermined. The chain carries TRBV5-1 and TRBJ2-1; D gene ambiguous. The clonotype was recovered from a woman aged 50 to 65 in good health and CMV-seronegative. What was sequenced was PBMCs. The CDR3 loop reads CASSLMSPSTEQFF. CDR3 nucleotides: TGCGCCAGCAGCCTTATGTCGCCGTCTACTGAGCAGTTCTTC.